This T cell receptor beta chain comes out of a study of blood T cells in healthy people across ages (dated by TCRdb to between 2015 and 2016). With respect to the entire study: Template switching captured roughly one uniquely barcoded TCR beta cDNA molecule per two T cells in model experiments. To track age-related changes in TCR beta repertoire diversity, the study relied on deep sequencing normalized with unique cDNA molecular identifiers. The donors were split into four age groups: young (average around 17 years), middle-aged (about 40), aged (roughly 68) and long-lived (roughly 77). To avoid experimental bias, donors of different ages were distributed randomly across sequencing lanes. Using the same blood draw, the study looked at two additional independent replicas of 1 million unique cDNA reads for two donors, one aged 18 to 30 and the other aged 80 or older. Overall results and qualifications from the work: Compared with the aged group, the long-lived group had more naive CD4+ T cells, fewer expanded clones and increased TCR diversity, a pattern suggesting age selection. Conclusive comparison of naive and antigen-experienced compartments was prevented by the profiling of bulk unsorted PBMCs. As age increased, observed TCR beta diversity per million T cells dropped in a roughly linear way, and a significant reduction was already evident by age 40. Because the CMV infection status of the donors was unknown, age-related changes in expanded clonotypes may potentially have been confounded. There was a strong correlation between observed TCR beta diversity and the percentage of naive T cells measured by flow cytometry. Estimates of total diversity based on one million sequenced T cells were regarded as lower bounds and as underestimates.

The trim is 4 bases for V and 1 base for J, with a gap of 5 bases between the germline ends. Inclusive of the bounding cysteine and phenylalanine, the CDR3 is 13 residues long. Only the CDR3 portion is preserved as DNA: 39 bases, with reading frame beginning at the first base. The germline V gene encodes CDR1 DFQATT and CDR2 SNEGSKA (reference sequence). Regarding this clonotype: The antigen this receptor binds is unknown. No much larger clonotype is one base removed from it; base qualities were not supplied.

The roughly 39 donors, aged about 6 to 95 years, were systemically healthy Caucasian individuals from Russia. Approximately 9.7 milliliters of peripheral blood were drawn from each donor into EDTA-treated Vacutainer tubes. Ficoll-Paque density-gradient centrifugation was used to isolate PBMCs, with at least 6.5 million per sample. Trizol reagent was used to extract total RNA from PBMCs, with at least 5.5 micrograms per sample. Naive CD45RAhigh/CD27high T cell percentages were measured by flow cytometry on a PBMC aliquot from every donor. The library was generated by 5' RACE. Sequencing was performed on an Illumina HiSeq 2500. A second roughly 7 to 11 cycle PCR used a sample-barcoded 5' primer and a J-beta primer mix. A unique molecular identifier was introduced onto each TCR beta cDNA molecule by a template-switch 5' adaptor carrying 12 random nucleotides. At least 2.5 million CDR3-containing paired-end reads were obtained from each sample. The Mint cDNA synthesis kit, primed by a TRBC-specific oligonucleotide, was used to synthesize first-strand cDNA from all RNA. Following uracil-DNA glycosylase treatment, all cDNA underwent a first 18-cycle PCR with the universal primers M1SS and BC2_uni_R. Per the source publication's procedure: For normalization, 1 million high-quality reads, each with a distinct molecular identifier, were randomly selected from each sample. Reads sharing molecular identifiers were discarded rather than binned into consensus sequences. CDR3 identification, clonotype clustering and error correction used MiTCR with a Q25 quality threshold and the strictest error-elimination algorithm. A nonparametric unseen species model using Euler transformation provided a lower-bound estimate of total TCR beta diversity. TCRdb applied fastp at Q25 and MiXCR to the public reads, then kept only in-frame beta chains. Every CDR3 protein is listed once, alongside the most common genes and DNA of its rows. The V and J calls, along with clone size, are taken from TCRdb and not from the paper's own processing. Across this sample there are roughly 800,000 distinct CDR3 sequences, with 58% seen only once. The ten largest clones take up 20% to 25% of the sample.

The chain uses TRBV20-1 and TRBJ2-6; the D gene identity is not certain. This TCR came from a man in his thirties or forties in good health. What was sequenced was blood. Here the CDR3 is given as CSATASGANVLTF. The sequenced DNA: TGCAGTGCTACAGCGTCTGGGGCCAACGTCCTGACTTTC.